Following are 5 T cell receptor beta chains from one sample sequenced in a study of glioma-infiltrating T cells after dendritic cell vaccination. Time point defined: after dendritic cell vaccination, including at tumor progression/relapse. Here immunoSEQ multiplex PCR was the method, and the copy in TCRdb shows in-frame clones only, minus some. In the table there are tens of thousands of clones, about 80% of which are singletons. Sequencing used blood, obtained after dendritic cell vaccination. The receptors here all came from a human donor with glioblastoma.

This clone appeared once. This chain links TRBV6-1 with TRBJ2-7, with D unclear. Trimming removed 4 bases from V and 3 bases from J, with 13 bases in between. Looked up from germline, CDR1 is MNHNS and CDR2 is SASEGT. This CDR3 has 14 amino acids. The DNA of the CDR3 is TGTGCCAGCAGTGTTCAGGATCTTCTCTACGAGCAGTACTTC. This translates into CASSVQDLLYEQYF.

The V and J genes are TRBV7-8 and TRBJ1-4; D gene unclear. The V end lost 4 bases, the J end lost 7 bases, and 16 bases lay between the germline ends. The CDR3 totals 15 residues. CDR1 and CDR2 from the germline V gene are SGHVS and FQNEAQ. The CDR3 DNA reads TGTGCCAGCAGCTCCCTCTCGAGAGTCGGTGAAAAACTGTTTTTT. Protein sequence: CASSSLSRVGEKLFF.

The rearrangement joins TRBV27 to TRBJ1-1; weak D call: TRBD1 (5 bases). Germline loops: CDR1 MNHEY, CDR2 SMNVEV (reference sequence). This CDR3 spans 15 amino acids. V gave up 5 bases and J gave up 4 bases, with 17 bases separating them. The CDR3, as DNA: TGTGCCAGCAGTCTGTCGCCGGGGGGAAGCACTGAAGCTTTCTTT. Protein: CASSLSPGGSTEAFF.

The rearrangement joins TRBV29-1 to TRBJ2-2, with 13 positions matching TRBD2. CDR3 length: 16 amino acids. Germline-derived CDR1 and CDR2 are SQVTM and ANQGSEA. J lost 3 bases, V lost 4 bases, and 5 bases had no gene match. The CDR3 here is CSVVTSGGAHTGELFF. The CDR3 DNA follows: TGCAGCGTTGTTACTAGCGGGGGGGCTCACACCGGGGAGCTGTTTTTT.

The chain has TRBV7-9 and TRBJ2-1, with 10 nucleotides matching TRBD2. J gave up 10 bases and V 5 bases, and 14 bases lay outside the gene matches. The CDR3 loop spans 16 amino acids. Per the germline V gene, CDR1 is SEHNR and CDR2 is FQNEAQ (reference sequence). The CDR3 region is CASSLRGSGGAPEQFF. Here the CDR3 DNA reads TGTGCCAGCAGCCTCAGGGGAAGCGGGGGGGCCCCCGAGCAGTTCTTC.